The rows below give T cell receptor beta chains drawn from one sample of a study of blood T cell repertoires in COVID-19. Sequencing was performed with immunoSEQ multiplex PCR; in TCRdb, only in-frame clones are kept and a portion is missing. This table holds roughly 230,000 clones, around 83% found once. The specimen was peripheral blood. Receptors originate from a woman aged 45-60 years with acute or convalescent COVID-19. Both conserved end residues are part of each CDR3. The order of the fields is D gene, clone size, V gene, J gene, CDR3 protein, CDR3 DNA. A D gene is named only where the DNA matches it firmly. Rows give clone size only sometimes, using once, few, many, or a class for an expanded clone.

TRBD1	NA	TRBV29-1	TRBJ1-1	CSVLGDRGEGTEAFF	TGCAGCGTTTTGGGGGACAGGGGGGAGGGAACTGAAGCTTTCTTT
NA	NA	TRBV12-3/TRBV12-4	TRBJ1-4	CASSWLAGEKLFF	TGTGCCAGCAGTTGGCTGGCGGGAGAAAAACTGTTTTTT
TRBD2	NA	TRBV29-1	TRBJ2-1	CSAIGGRALNEQFF	TGCAGCGCTATAGGCGGGAGGGCCCTCAATGAGCAGTTCTTC
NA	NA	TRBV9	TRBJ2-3	CASSVLGVSADTQYF	TGTGCCAGCAGCGTATTAGGGGTTTCCGCAGATACGCAGTATTTT
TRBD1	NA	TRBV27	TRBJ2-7	CASSYRAEGALGQGSYEQYF	TGTGCCAGCAGTTATAGGGCGGAGGGAGCGTTGGGACAGGGTAGCTACGAGCAGTACTTC
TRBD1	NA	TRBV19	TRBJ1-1	CASPTTGGAWTTEAFF	TGTGCCAGCCCCACGACAGGGGGCGCGTGGACCACTGAAGCTTTCTTT
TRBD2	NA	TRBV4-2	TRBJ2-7	CASSQGGRAHGEQYF	TGTGCCAGCAGCCAAGGCGGGAGGGCACACGGCGAGCAGTACTTC
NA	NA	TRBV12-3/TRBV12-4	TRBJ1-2	CASSRAGVGYTF	TGTGCCAGCAGTAGGGCGGGGGTCGGCTACACCTTC
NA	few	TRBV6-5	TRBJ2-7	CASKRVLDSYEQYF	TGTGCCAGTAAACGGGTTTTGGATTCCTACGAGCAGTACTTC
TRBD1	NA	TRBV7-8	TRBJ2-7	CASSPSGTGPYEQYF	TGTGCCAGCAGCCCCTCCGGGACAGGGCCATACGAGCAGTACTTC